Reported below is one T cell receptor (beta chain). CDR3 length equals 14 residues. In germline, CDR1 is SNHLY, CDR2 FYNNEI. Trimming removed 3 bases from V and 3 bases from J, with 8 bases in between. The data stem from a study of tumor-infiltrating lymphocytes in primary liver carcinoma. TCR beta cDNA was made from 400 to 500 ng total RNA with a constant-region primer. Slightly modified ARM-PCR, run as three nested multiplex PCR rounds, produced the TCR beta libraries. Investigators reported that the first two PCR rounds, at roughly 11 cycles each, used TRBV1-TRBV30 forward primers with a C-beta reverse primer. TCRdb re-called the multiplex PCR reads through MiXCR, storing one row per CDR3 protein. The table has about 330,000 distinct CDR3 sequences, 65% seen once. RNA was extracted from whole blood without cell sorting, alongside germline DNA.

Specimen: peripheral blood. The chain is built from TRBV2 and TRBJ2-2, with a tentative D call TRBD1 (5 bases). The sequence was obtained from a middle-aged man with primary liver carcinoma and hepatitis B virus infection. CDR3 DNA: TGTGCCAGCAGTGAGCAGGGTCACACCGGGGAGCTGTTTTTT. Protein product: CASSEQGHTGELFF.